The text below deals with one T cell receptor (beta chain). This clonotype was picked up many times. The antigen it recognizes is unknown. Per-base quality was not reported, and no clone a single base away is much larger than it. This sample was sequenced with an Illumina HiSeq 1500. TCRdb applied fastp at Q25 and MiXCR to the public reads, then kept only in-frame beta chains. Rows merge per CDR3 protein into single entries with the most common DNA and genes. The sample has approximately 730,000 distinct CDR3 sequences on record, just under 30% of them singletons. The ten largest clonotypes hold about an eighth of the sample. Interpreted using the paper, the treatment or condition label stands for: in vitro stimulation with specific CMV peptide epitopes to enrich CMV-specific T cells. This record comes from a study of T cell repertoires in cytomegalovirus infection (dated by TCRdb to about 2019). Study-wide context: Alongside well-studied HLA-B-restricted epitopes, the peptide stimulations were aimed at recently identified HLA-C-restricted CMV epitopes, whose presentation resists viral immunomodulation. Donor HLA type was relevant to the analysis, because carriage of CMV infection together with the matching HLA type was indicated by public TCR beta signatures. Points the paper makes about the study in general: The ex vivo response was dominated by HLA-C-restricted CMV-specific TCR beta clonotypes, and the single most frequent clonotype in two of eight donors was supplied by these HLA-C-restricted clonotypes. Cumulative frequency of public TCR beta family members discriminated carriers of CMV infection plus the relevant HLA type in this cohort and an independent roughly 320-donor cohort.

CDR1 is given as SGHTA and CDR2 as FQGNSA, both from the germline V gene. The CDR3 goes from the cysteine to the phenylalanine over 15 residues. Here the CDR3 DNA is all that survives: 45 bases in frame from base 1. Trimming removed 1 base from V and 3 bases from J, leaving 10 bases between the germline ends. The rearranged segments are TRBV7-2 and TRBJ1-5, with the D gene call left open. This sample comprised cultured CD8+ T cells from PBMCs, obtained from culture after CMV antigen stimulation. The TCR originated in a human donor in good health (CMV status not recorded). Some clones in this sample may be carry-over from other donors' samples. The encoded CDR3 is CASSLEFSPNQPQHF. The sequence in DNA is TGTGCCAGCAGCTTAGAATTCTCCCCCAATCAGCCCCAGCATTTT.